The 26 T cell receptor beta chains given below trace back to one sample, sequenced in a study of blood T cells in healthy people across ages. Together with a sample-barcoded 5' primer, a J-beta primer mix was included in a second PCR lasting about 6 to 11 cycles. Each CDR3 protein is one row after TCRdb ran MiXCR on the 5' RACE reads. The sample has roughly 800,000 distinct CDR3 sequences; roughly 25% are singletons. The sample was also reused in another study, on T cells of mothers and their children.

What was sequenced was blood. Every receptor here comes from a boy between 10 and 17 years old in good health.

This clonotype was seen many times. The DNA for the CDR3 is TGTGCCAGCAGTTCGATCAACACCGGGGAGCTGTTTTTT. This encodes CASSSINTGELFF. The rearrangement joins TRBV7-6 to TRBJ2-2; D unclear. The CDR3 runs 13 residues. Per the germline V gene, CDR1 is SGHVS and CDR2 is FNYEAQ. Trimming took 6 bases from V and 2 from J, leaving 7 bases between them. Based on the CDR3 plus reference TRBV7-6 and TRBJ2-2, the full variable domain is GAGVSQSPRYKVTKRGQDVALRCDPISGHVSLYWYRQALGQGPEFLTYFNYEAQQDKSGLPNDRFSAERPEGSISTLTIQRTEQRDSAMYRCASSSINTGELFFGEGSRLTVL.

The rearrangement joins TRBV7-9 to TRBJ2-5; D remains ambiguous. Germline CDR1 is SEHNR and CDR2 is FQNEAQ (reference sequence). The CDR3 sequence is 12 residues long. Between the trimmed V and J ends, which lost 3 bases and 5 bases, there was a span of 7 bases. The CDR3 loop is CASSLTWETQYF. In DNA, the CDR3 is TGTGCCAGCAGCTTGACCTGGGAGACCCAGTACTTC.

This clonotype was seen only a few times. The CDR3 region is CATSRDEAGAVYGYTF. In nucleotides, the CDR3 is TGTGCCACCAGCAGAGATGAGGCAGGGGCCGTATATGGCTACACCTTC. The chain has TRBV15 and TRBJ1-2; weak D call: TRBD1 (6 bases). Trimming stripped 0 bases from V and 5 bases from J, with 16 bases between. This CDR3 has 16 residues. CDR1 is LNHNV and CDR2 is YYDKDF in the germline V gene (reference sequence).

This rearrangement joins TRBV28 to TRBJ2-5, with 7 bases fitting TRBD2. This CDR3 spans 15 amino acids. Germline-derived CDR1 and CDR2 are MDHEN and SYDVKM. V shed 1 base, J shed 6 bases, and the junction held 8 bases outside the gene matches. CDR3 residues: CASSLSGGGPKTQYF. The CDR3 DNA is TGTGCCAGCAGTTTATCGGGGGGAGGCCCCAAGACCCAGTACTTC.

DNA for the CDR3: TGTGCCAGCAGTCCCCCGACGGATGGCAATCAGCCCCAGCATTTT. This translates into CASSPPTDGNQPQHF. The genes are TRBV6-6 and TRBJ1-5; D not certain. In germline, CDR1 is MNHNY, CDR2 SVGAGI (reference sequence). V shed 5 bases and J shed 2 bases, with 13 bases lying between them. The CDR3 is 15 residues long.

Only a few counts were recorded for this clonotype. The rearrangement uses TRBV28 and TRBJ2-1; 7 bases are shared with TRBD2. V was clipped by 2 bases and J by 6 bases; unmatched bases: 13. The CDR3 is made up of 17 amino acids. Germline V CDR1 and CDR2: MDHEN, SYDVKM. Here the CDR3 reads CASSLNPLAGVGNEQFF. CDR3 DNA: TGTGCCAGCAGTTTAAACCCCTTGGCGGGAGTCGGCAATGAGCAGTTCTTC.

V and J are TRBV7-2 and TRBJ2-7; 10 nucleotides align to TRBD2. The CDR3 runs 14 residues. V was pared by 3 bases and J by 6 bases, with 5 bases of the junction left unmatched. The V gene's germline CDR1 is SGHTA and CDR2 FQGNSA. CDR3 DNA: TGTGCCAGCAGCTTTGGAGTAGCGGGAGGCGAGCAGTACTTC. It codes for CASSFGVAGGEQYF.

This chain joins TRBV28 and TRBJ1-1, with no clear D. Germline CDR1 is MDHEN and CDR2 is SYDVKM. The CDR3 contains 16 residues. Trimming left V 3 bases short and J 0 bases short, with 14 bases between. The CDR3 sequence: CASSLNPPSMNTEAFF. Here the CDR3 DNA reads TGTGCCAGCAGTTTGAATCCACCCTCGATGAACACTGAAGCTTTCTTT.

J is TRBJ2-3 and V is TRBV5-1, with unresolved D. Looked up from germline, CDR1 is SGHRS and CDR2 is YFSETQ. Trimming took off 3 bases at V and 1 base at J, with 9 bases between the two ends. This CDR3 contains 14 residues. For the CDR3, the DNA is TGCGCCAGCAGCTCCCAGCCTGGCACAGATACGCAGTATTTT. It is translated as CASSSQPGTDTQYF.

The chain couples TRBV7-3 to TRBJ2-2, with 7 bases aligning to TRBD2. This CDR3 is 19 amino acids long. V was pared by 1 base and J by 0 bases, with 11 bases of the junction left unmatched. Per the germline V gene, CDR1 is SGHTA and CDR2 is FQGTGA. CDR3 DNA: TGTGCCAGCAGCTTAAGAGGCGGGGTAGCGGGTCCGAACACCGGGGAGCTGTTTTTT. Amino acids: CASSLRGGVAGPNTGELFF.

About this clonotype: At one end the junction does not follow the germline gene, possibly because of a read error. This chain joins TRBV12-3 or TRBV12-4 and TRBJ2-3; no definite D call. This CDR3 region has 15 residues. CDR3 sequence (DNA): TGTGCCAGCAACACCGACGGAGCTCCCACAGATAGGCAGTATTTT. Amino acids: CASNTDGAPTDRQYF.

This clonotype turned up a few times. The chain is built from TRBV5-1 and TRBJ2-4, with no clear D. This CDR3 is built from 14 residues. Germline V gene sequence: CDR1 SGHRS, CDR2 YFSETQ. V lost 3 bases to trimming and J lost 9 bases, with 16 bases between them. The DNA of the CDR3 is TGCGCCAGCAGCTCCATCGTAGCCCCGGGCATTCAGTACTTC. It codes for CASSSIVAPGIQYF.

The CDR3 nucleotides read TGCAGTGCTAATAGCGGGGCTTCCTACGAGCAGTACTTC. It specifies CSANSGASYEQYF. V is TRBV20-1 and J is TRBJ2-7, with 8 bases fitting TRBD2. The CDR3 has 13 residues. Germline loops: CDR1 DFQATT, CDR2 SNEGSKA (reference sequence). V was pared by 4 bases and J by 1 base, with 3 bases of the junction left unmatched.

This clonotype has a handful of counts. This chain connects TRBV20-1 to TRBJ1-4; D remains ambiguous. This CDR3 contains 11 residues. Germline loops: CDR1 DFQATT, CDR2 SNEGSKA (reference sequence). Trimming cost V 6 bases and J 8 bases, with 10 bases left between them. The CDR3 nucleotides read TGCAGTGCGATTCGGGGAGAAAAACTGTTTTTT. Translated, it gives CSAIRGEKLFF.

The V gene is TRBV7-2, the J gene TRBJ2-4, with D perhaps TRBD1 or TRBD2 (5 bases each). Germline V gives CDR1 SGHTA, CDR2 FQGNSA. V was clipped by 5 bases and J by 0 bases, with 17 bases between them. The CDR3 contains 17 residues. CDR3 residues: CASSPGPWGRAKNIQYF. The CDR3, as DNA: TGTGCCAGCAGCCCCGGCCCGTGGGGGAGAGCCAAAAACATTCAGTACTTC.

This clonotype was counted only a few times. The chain has TRBV9 and TRBJ1-4; a weak D match, TRBD1 (5 bases). The CDR3 is 15 amino acids. Germline assignment: CDR1 SGDLS and CDR2 YYNGEE. V was cut by 4 bases and J by 0 bases, with 10 bases left in between. The CDR3 protein is CASSPGGATNEKLFF. CDR3 nucleotide sequence: TGTGCCAGCAGCCCTGGGGGTGCAACTAATGAAAAACTGTTTTTT.

V usage is TRBV27 and J usage is TRBJ2-3; 7 nucleotides agree with TRBD2. V was pared by 6 bases and J by 10 bases, with 10 bases of the junction left unmatched. The CDR3 covers 13 residues. From germline, CDR1 is MNHEY and CDR2 SMNVEV (reference sequence). CDR3: CASRSDTGGAQYF. In DNA form, the CDR3 reads TGTGCCAGCAGAAGCGATACGGGAGGCGCGCAGTATTTT.

V and J are TRBV11-2 and TRBJ2-1, with D uncertain. The V gene lost 3 bases and the J gene lost 0 bases, with 12 bases spanning the gap. The CDR3 consists of 16 residues. The germline V gene encodes CDR1 SGHAT and CDR2 FQNNGV. CDR3 nucleotides: TGTGCCAGCAGCTTGGGTGGGGTAAGCTCCTACAATGAGCAGTTCTTC. Amino acid sequence: CASSLGGVSSYNEQFF. The full variable domain, completed using reference TRBV11-2 and TRBJ2-1, is EAGVAQSPRYKIIEKRQSVAFWCNPISGHATLYWYQQILGQGPKLLIQFQNNGVVDDSQLPKDRFSAERLKGVDSTLKIQPAKLEDSAVYLCASSLGGVSSYNEQFFGPGTRLTVL.

The V and J genes are TRBV20-1 and TRBJ2-1; D is undetermined. Trimming removed 0 bases at V and 4 bases at J, with 13 bases between. The CDR3 length is 15 residues. Per germline, CDR1 DFQATT and CDR2 SNEGSKA (reference sequence). The CDR3: CSARDMDSPYNEQFF. The CDR3 DNA reads as TGCAGTGCTAGAGATATGGATTCCCCTTACAATGAGCAGTTCTTC.

The table lists this clonotype with a few counts. The rearrangement links TRBV28 to TRBJ2-7, with D perhaps matching TRBD1 (6 bases). Germline V gene lookup returns CDR1 MDHEN and CDR2 SYDVKM. V lost 8 bases and J 6 bases, leaving 35 bases between the germline ends. The CDR3 loop spans 19 amino acids. The CDR3 region has the DNA TGTGCCAGCCCCCCCAAGTTTAGGGTCCACAGGGTAAATCCCCGCGAGCAGTACTTC. Its protein product is CASPPKFRVHRVNPREQYF.

This clonotype came up a few times. The CDR3: CSANRGAGELFF. The CDR3 DNA sequence: TGCAGTGCAAACAGGGGGGCCGGGGAGCTGTTTTTT. The genes are TRBV20-1 and TRBJ2-2, with TRBD1 matching 8 bases. The CDR3 spans 12 residues. CDR1 is DFQATT, CDR2 SNEGSKA, per germline (reference sequence). The V gene end was trimmed by 6 bases and the J gene end by 6 bases; junction bases not matched to a gene: 3.

This clonotype appeared a few times. The genes are TRBV20-1 and TRBJ1-6; no definite D call. Trimming removed 3 bases at V and 8 bases at J, with 17 bases between. Germline V lookup: CDR1 DFQATT, CDR2 SNEGSKA (reference sequence). This CDR3 spans 15 amino acids. The CDR3 sequence is CSASSLGLEYSPLHF. CDR3 sequence (DNA): TGCAGTGCTAGTTCTTTGGGCTTGGAGTATTCACCCCTCCACTTT.

V is TRBV7-9 and J is TRBJ2-5, with D tentatively TRBD1 (5 bases). Gene TRBJ2-7 matches the end of the DNA better, so the J call may be wrong. Germline CDR1 reads SEHNR; CDR2 reads FQNEAQ (reference sequence). The CDR3 has 13 residues. The CDR3 loop is CASRLSTGYEQYF. The CDR3 DNA sequence: TGTGCCAGCAGGCTTTCCACAGGCTACGAGCAGTACTTC.

The chain uses TRBV12-3 or TRBV12-4 and TRBJ2-4; 9 nucleotides match TRBD1. The CDR3 loop spans 15 amino acids. The V gene end was trimmed by 5 bases and the J gene end by 6 bases; junction bases not matched to a gene: 8. The DNA of the CDR3 is TGTGCCAGCAGTCCCGGGGACAGGGACGGAAACATTCAGTACTTC. This encodes CASSPGDRDGNIQYF.

This clonotype has just a few counts. The chain couples TRBV25-1 to TRBJ1-4, with D maybe TRBD1 (6 bases). CDR1 and CDR2 from the germline V gene are MGHDK and SYGVNS. CDR3 length equals 16 residues. Trimming pared 3 bases from V and 8 bases from J, leaving 19 bases between. The CDR3 coding sequence is TGTGCCAGCAGTGAGGCTTTAGAACAGGGCGGCGAAAAACTGTTTTTT. The encoded protein is CASSEALEQGGEKLFF.

This clonotype was found a few times. V and J are TRBV6-1 and TRBJ2-5, with a tentative D call TRBD1 (5 bases). The germline gives CDR1 MNHNS, CDR2 SASEGT. The CDR3 runs to 13 residues. The V gene lost 6 bases and the J gene lost 5 bases, with 13 bases spanning the gap. The CDR3 DNA reads TGTGCCAGCAGCTTCCAGGGATGGGAGACCCAGTACTTC. This gives the protein CASSFQGWETQYF.